These 19 T cell receptor beta chains were sequenced from one sample in a study of identical twins (dated by TCRdb to 2016 to 2017). Libraries were built with 5' RACE. The sequencing machine was an Illumina HiSeq 2000. TCRdb applied fastp at Q25 and MiXCR to the public reads, then kept only in-frame beta chains. Rows with one shared CDR3 protein collapse into an entry with the most common genes and DNA. The table for this sample lists under 350,000 distinct CDR3 sequences; roughly 10% of them were counted only once. The ten biggest clones cover about 7.1% of the sample. These data also formed part of another study, on yellow fever vaccine responses in identical twins.

The specimen sequenced was CD8+ T cells sorted from blood. These receptor sequences come from a woman in her late teens or twenties in good health.

The J gene is TRBJ2-2, the V gene TRBV29-1; weak D call: TRBD1 (6 bases). CDR1 and CDR2 (germline): SQVTM, ANQGSEA. V gave up 4 bases and J gave up 3 bases, with 9 bases separating them. CDR3 length equals 13 residues. The CDR3 reads CSVVRGDTGELFF. The CDR3, as DNA: TGCAGCGTTGTCAGGGGCGACACCGGGGAGCTGTTTTTT.

Only a few counts were recorded for this clonotype. This chain links TRBV6-1 with TRBJ2-7, with 7 positions matching TRBD2. Germline V lookup: CDR1 MNHNS, CDR2 SASEGT. The CDR3 covers 15 residues. The V and J ends lost 8 bases and 4 bases, in that order; junction bases with no gene match: 14. The CDR3 here is CASAKWTGGTYEQYF. The CDR3 nucleotides read TGTGCCAGCGCCAAATGGACGGGGGGAACTTACGAGCAGTACTTC.

This clonotype came up a few times. The chain recombines TRBV20-1 with TRBJ2-3, with D perhaps matching TRBD1 (6 bases). CDR1 and CDR2 from the germline V gene are DFQATT and SNEGSKA (reference sequence). With 4 bases removed from V and 6 bases from J, the gap between germline ends came to 14 bases. This CDR3 contains 13 residues. The CDR3 protein is CSAINRVTDTQYF. CDR3 bases: TGCAGTGCTATAAACAGGGTTACTGATACGCAGTATTTT.

This clonotype has at least ten counts. The V call is TRBV25-1, the J call TRBJ2-3; 7 nucleotides align to TRBD1. Per germline, CDR1 MGHDK and CDR2 SYGVNS. The V segment lost 3 bases and the J segment 6 bases; nucleotides outside the gene matches: 12. There are 16 residues in the CDR3. CDR3 sequence reads: CASSEAGTAPSDTQYF. CDR3 nucleotides: TGTGCCAGCAGTGAGGCCGGGACAGCTCCTTCCGATACGCAGTATTTT.

This clonotype was counted only a few times. The chain combines TRBV27 with TRBJ2-7; D remains unclear. The CDR3 loop spans 13 amino acids. V shed 6 bases and J shed 0 bases, with 9 bases lying between them. The germline V gene encodes CDR1 MNHEY and CDR2 SMNVEV (reference sequence). CDR3 nucleotide sequence: TGTGCCAGCAGCCCGACACTCTCCTACGAGCAGTACTTC. It specifies CASSPTLSYEQYF.

This clonotype was found many times. The V gene is TRBV5-1, the J gene TRBJ2-1; weak D call: TRBD2 (5 bases). CDR1 is SGHRS and CDR2 is YFSETQ in the germline V gene. This CDR3 is built from 16 residues. Trimming stripped 0 bases from V and 4 bases from J, with 14 bases between. CDR3 bases: TGCGCCAGCAGCTTGGCATTCGGGATGGGTTACAATGAGCAGTTCTTC. It is translated as CASSLAFGMGYNEQFF.

This clonotype was seen a few times. The rearrangement links TRBV7-2 to TRBJ2-3, with D perhaps matching TRBD2 (5 bases). The CDR3 runs 14 residues. CDR1 and CDR2 from the germline V gene are SGHTA and FQGNSA. V lost 3 bases, J lost 3 bases, and 10 bases lay in between. Here the CDR3 reads CASSLRVATDTQYF. The CDR3, as DNA: TGTGCCAGCAGCTTGAGGGTGGCTACAGATACGCAGTATTTT.

This clonotype was counted ten times or more. The chain couples TRBV5-6 to TRBJ2-5; 8 nucleotides align to TRBD1. V lost 3 bases, J lost 5 bases, and 9 bases stayed unmatched. This CDR3 comprises 15 residues. The germline V gene has CDR1 SGHDT and CDR2 YYEEEE. CDR3 loop: CASSSGQGYMETQYF. The DNA of the CDR3 is TGTGCCAGCAGCTCAGGACAGGGTTATATGGAGACCCAGTACTTC.

This clonotype showed up many times. J is TRBJ2-7 and V is TRBV12-3 or TRBV12-4; no firm D call. V was shortened by 7 bases and J by 3 bases, with 10 bases between the two germline ends. CDR3 length: 12 amino acids. The CDR3 protein is CASIGLGYEQYF. The DNA of the CDR3 is TGTGCCAGCATTGGGTTAGGCTACGAGCAGTACTTC.

The chain couples TRBV6-1 to TRBJ2-3; 11 bases fit TRBD2. CDR3 length equals 19 residues. Germline CDR1 reads MNHNS; CDR2 reads SASEGT. The V and J ends lost 5 bases and 0 bases, in that order; junction bases with no gene match: 13. The CDR3 region has the DNA TGTGCCAGCAGTCTCTGGGGGGCTAGCGGGGGGACTAGCACAGATACGCAGTATTTT. This gives the protein CASSLWGASGGTSTDTQYF.

Remarks on this clonotype: Sequence at one end of the junction differs from germline and may be a read error. The rearrangement joins TRBV4-1 to TRBJ2-7, with D possibly matching TRBD2 (7 bases). The length of the CDR3 is 13 residues. Germline CDR1 MGHRA, CDR2 YSYEKL. CDR3: CAGSQGGVYEQYF. The CDR3 nucleotides read TGCGCCGGCAGCCAAGGGGGGGTCTACGAGCAGTACTTC.

The gene calls are TRBV30 and TRBJ2-7, with 7 bases aligning to TRBD2. V lost 4 bases and J lost 1; bases outside the gene matches: 4. Germline-derived CDR1 and CDR2 are GTSNPN and SVGIG (reference sequence). The CDR3 length is 13 residues. The CDR3 reads CAWTSGLSYEQYF. CDR3 DNA sequence: TGTGCCTGGACTAGCGGCCTTTCCTACGAGCAGTACTTC. The entire variable domain, with the rest obtained from reference TRBV30 and TRBJ2-7, is as follows: SQTIHQWPATLVQPVGSPLSLECTVEGTSNPNLYWYRQAAGRGLQLLFYSVGIGQISSEVPQNLSASRPQDRQFILSSKKLLLSDSGFYLCAWTSGLSYEQYFGPGTRLTVT.

In this sample, this clonotype turned up many times. The CDR3 DNA sequence: TGCGCCAGCTTATTCGGGGGGAACACTGAAGCTTTCTTT. This codes for CASLFGGNTEAFF. The chain has TRBV10-2 and TRBJ1-1; TRBD1 is a possible D gene (5 bases). The V end was cut by 8 bases, the J end by 1 base, with 11 bases between. CDR1 WSHSY and CDR2 SAAADI come from the germline V gene. The CDR3 has 13 amino acids.

Many counts were recorded for this clonotype. The chain carries TRBV27 and TRBJ2-3; D remains ambiguous. V lost 2 bases and J 0 bases, leaving 12 bases between the germline ends. The germline gives CDR1 MNHEY, CDR2 SMNVEV (reference sequence). This CDR3 is built from 16 residues. The CDR3 loop is CASSLSQHYSTDTQYF. The DNA of the CDR3 is TGTGCCAGCAGTTTAAGCCAGCACTATAGCACAGATACGCAGTATTTT.

This clonotype was observed many times. This rearrangement joins TRBV5-8 to TRBJ1-1; D gene unclear. Trimming took 1 base from V and 0 from J, leaving 4 bases between them. The germline gives CDR1 SGHTS, CDR2 YDEGEE. The CDR3 loop spans 13 amino acids. The chain's CDR3 is CASSLWVNTEAFF. CDR3 DNA sequence: TGTGCCAGCAGCTTGTGGGTGAACACTGAAGCTTTCTTT.

This clonotype was seen a few times. The chain combines TRBV9 with TRBJ2-7, with D perhaps matching TRBD1 (6 bases). Germline CDR1 is SGDLS and CDR2 is YYNGEE. This CDR3 spans 16 amino acids. Trimming took off 0 bases at V and 1 base at J, with 14 bases between the two ends. The CDR3 reads CASSVVRTVYSYEQYF. CDR3 DNA: TGTGCCAGCAGCGTAGTGCGGACAGTCTATTCCTACGAGCAGTACTTC. Filled out from reference TRBV9 and TRBJ2-7, the complete variable domain reads DSGVTQTPKHLITATGQRVTLRCSPRSGDLSVYWYQQSLDQGLQFLIQYYNGEERAKGNILERFSAQQFPDLHSELNLSSLELGDSALYFCASSVVRTVYSYEQYFGPGTRLTVT.

This clonotype came up a few times. In nucleotides, the CDR3 is TGCAGCGTTGCCGGGGGGGCCCGTACTGAGCAGTTCTTC. As protein: CSVAGGARTEQFF. The rearrangement links TRBV29-1 to TRBJ2-1, with TRBD2 matching over 8 bases. Germline V CDR1 and CDR2: SQVTM, ANQGSEA. V shed 4 bases and J 9 bases; nucleotides not matched to a gene: 8. The CDR3 loop spans 13 amino acids.

This clonotype was recorded many times. V and J are TRBV3-1 and TRBJ1-4; the D gene is possibly TRBD1 (5 bases). The length of the CDR3 is 15 residues. Between the trimmed V and J ends, which lost 4 bases and 1 base, there was a span of 10 bases. Germline CDR1 is LGHDT and CDR2 is YNNKEL (reference sequence). CDR3 sequence reads: CASSLEGRTNEKLFF. Written as DNA, the CDR3 is TGTGCCAGCAGCCTCGAGGGGAGAACTAATGAAAAACTGTTTTTT.

Only a few counts were recorded for this clonotype. The chain has TRBV29-1 and TRBJ1-2, with TRBD1 identical over 9 bases. CDR1 SQVTM and CDR2 ANQGSEA come from the germline V gene. V shed 4 bases, J shed 4 bases, and the junction held 7 bases outside the gene matches. The CDR3 has 14 amino acids. In DNA, the CDR3 is TGCAGCGTTGTCACACAGGGGGCGTTCTATGGCTACACCTTC. This gives the protein CSVVTQGAFYGYTF.